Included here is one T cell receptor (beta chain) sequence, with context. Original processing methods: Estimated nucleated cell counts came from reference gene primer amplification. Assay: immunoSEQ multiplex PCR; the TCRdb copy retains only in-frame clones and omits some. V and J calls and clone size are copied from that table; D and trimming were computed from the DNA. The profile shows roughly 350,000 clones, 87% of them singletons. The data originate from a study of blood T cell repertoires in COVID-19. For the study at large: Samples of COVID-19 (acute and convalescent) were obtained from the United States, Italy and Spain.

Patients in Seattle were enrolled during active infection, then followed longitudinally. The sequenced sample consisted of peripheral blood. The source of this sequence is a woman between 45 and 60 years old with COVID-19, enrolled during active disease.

The CDR3 loop reads CASSRGSTSNQPQHF. CDR3 sequence (DNA): TGTGCCAGCAGTCGGGGGAGTACGAGCAATCAGCCCCAGCATTTT. The chain joins TRBV5-8 to TRBJ1-5; D perhaps matches TRBD1 (5 bases). The germline V gene encodes CDR1 SGHTS and CDR2 YDEGEE. This CDR3 has 15 residues. The ends were cut back, 5 bases at V and 1 base at J, with 13 bases in the middle.